The text below deals with one T cell receptor (beta chain). Regarding treatment: roughly 19 received Ad26.COV2.S at low or high dose, single or two shots; five or six received placebo; per-sample allocation not given. Day 63 after the first vaccine or placebo injection was the time point for sampling. Donation was by an adult aged 18-55 years who was in Boston. Its platform was an Ad26 vector, and its expressed antigen was Wuhan-strain SARS-CoV-2 spike. The V segment lost 0 bases and the J segment 8 bases; nucleotides outside the gene matches: 8. The CDR3 covers 16 residues. The V gene's germline CDR1 is SEHNR and CDR2 FQNEAQ (reference sequence). The sample comes from a study of Ad26.COV2.S vaccination and SARS-CoV-2 variants. On the study more broadly: COV1001, an Ad26.COV2.S trial, supplied this vaccine-arm donor. Once, or twice with 56 days between doses, Ad26.COV2.S was given intramuscularly.

Method: immunoSEQ multiplex PCR; TCRdb's copy keeps in-frame clones and lacks some. The sample holds roughly 510,000 clones, 70% to 90% seen once. The material was peripheral blood, obtained in a trial of Ad26.COV2.S vaccine versus placebo. This clonotype was obtained from a person between 18 and 65 years old who received the Ad26.COV2.S COVID-19 vaccine or a placebo. The chain carries TRBV7-9 and TRBJ2-1; 9 positions agree with TRBD2. CDR3 loop: CASSLAGTSMKDEQFF. CDR3 in DNA: TGTGCCAGCAGCTTAGCCGGGACTAGCATGAAGGATGAGCAGTTCTTC.